This T cell receptor (beta chain) was recorded in a study of post-analysis software for immune sequencing data (dated by TCRdb to the mid-2010s). As for the study more broadly: Relapsing-remitting, secondary progressive and progressive-relapsing multiple sclerosis were recorded as disease courses, and subtype annotation was lacking for some patients. The patient repertoires were compared against around eleven previously published healthy control repertoires obtained from donors aged roughly 6 to 28 years. A subset of samples was prepared in parallel using single-end sample barcoding, then pooled and co-amplified after Illumina adapter ligation.

Libraries were constructed by PCR. Data came from an Illumina HiSeq 2500. To reduce PCR and sequencing biases, unique molecular identifiers were incorporated into the TCR beta cDNA libraries. Every 1 to 10 million input T cells yielded 500,000 or so cDNA molecules, meaning each molecule approximated one T cell. The same protocol used for the earlier healthy control dataset was applied to prepare and sequence the patient libraries. Samples belonging to the same batch were prepared together, multiplexed and sequenced on a shared HiSeq lane. The original methods were these. MIGEC handled the raw barcoded reads, throwing out single-read molecular identifier groups before consensus assembly and CDR3 extraction. Clonotype tables were post-analysed with VDJtools, normalizing diversity by down-sampling all datasets to the smallest sample size. To correct batch-related cross-sample contamination, repertoire overlap clustering matched CDR3 amino acid sequences but not nucleotide sequences. Through fastp at Q25 and MiXCR, TCRdb rebuilt clones from the public reads, retaining in-frame beta chains. A single entry per CDR3 protein holds the most common genes and DNA from its merged rows. The V and J calls come from TCRdb's annotation, not from the publication. The sample profile shows fewer than 550,000 distinct CDR3 sequences; under 40% of them were found once. 6% of the sample is in the top ten clones.

To demonstrate the VDJtools post-analysis software, TCR beta repertoires were profiled from the peripheral blood of over ten young patients with multiple sclerosis. The multiple sclerosis patients were children and adolescents between roughly 6 and 17 years of age. This clonotype was picked up a small number of times. What antigen it recognizes has not been identified. The input lacks base qualities; no much larger clone sits a single base away. The paper's findings and limits, for the study overall: Compared with controls, multiple sclerosis patients had significantly lower normalized Chao1 diversity, a finding suggesting substantial peripheral T-cell clonal expansion. The control group was slightly older than the multiple sclerosis patient group. Direct clustering with F measure revealed strong co-clustering of samples prepared in the same batch, which led to a batch-effect correction.

The sequence was obtained from a girl aged 2-17 years with multiple sclerosis. Sequencing was carried out using blood.

DNA sequence: TGTGCCAGCACTTCCGGGACTGAAGCTTTCTTT. This codes for CASTSGTEAFF. The sequence is built from TRBV12-3 or TRBV12-4 and TRBJ1-1; the D gene remains uncertain. V is pared back by 7 bases and J by 5 bases, with 8 bases lying between the germline termini. Inclusive of the bounding cysteine and phenylalanine, the CDR3 is 11 residues long. Here the CDR3 DNA is all that survives: 33 bases in frame from base 1.